This T cell receptor (beta chain) was observed in a study of cytomegalovirus exposure and HLA in healthy donors. Primers for the PCR totalled 60 Vbeta and 13 Jbeta. The assay was immunoSEQ multiplex PCR, and TCRdb's table has in-frame clones only and misses some. The data hold 200,000 to 300,000 clones, with around 76% observed a single time. V gave up 6 bases and J gave up 2 bases, with 14 bases separating them. Germline CDR1 reads SGHKS; CDR2 reads YYEKEE (reference sequence). The CDR3 totals 14 residues. The sequencing input was PBMCs. The sequence was collected from a woman in her 40s in good health and CMV-seropositive. The rearrangement joins TRBV5-5 to TRBJ1-1, with D uncertain. CDR3 loop: CASTPERLNTEAFF. For the CDR3, the DNA is TGTGCCAGCACCCCCGAGCGCCTCAACACTGAAGCTTTCTTT.